The rows below give T cell receptor beta chains drawn from one sample of a study of human T cells and chemical hapten exposure. TCRdb re-derived calls from the RACE reads in MiXCR, one entry per CDR3 protein. The sample has some 36,000 distinct CDR3 sequences; over 9% are singletons. The specimen comprised whole blood, sampled in connection with sensitization to the hapten diphenylcyclopropenone (DPC). Every receptor here comes from a man aged 50-59 years with alopecia areata. Some clones in this sample may be carry-over from other donors' samples. The CDR3 runs from the conserved cysteine through the conserved F or W. A D gene is named only where the DNA matches it firmly. Expanded clones get a size class; other rows say once, few or many, or leave the size out.

TRBJ2-6	TRBV19	many	NA	TGTGCCACTGGCGCGGGCTACTCTGGGGCCAACGTCCTGACTTTC	CATGAGYSGANVLTF
TRBJ1-6	TRBV12-3/TRBV12-4	few	NA	TGTGCCAGCAGTTTCACTTCAGGACAAGATTCACCCCTCCACTTT	CASSFTSGQDSPLHF
TRBJ1-5	TRBV7-9	many	NA	TGTGCCAGCAGCTATCTGTCCCGCGGGGCTGAGCAGCCCCAGCATTTT	CASSYLSRGAEQPQHF
TRBJ2-1	TRBV24-1	few	TRBD2	TGTGCCACCAGTAAAGACAGGCCCGGGACTAGCGGGAGGGCCGCCTACAATGAGCAGTTCTTC	CATSKDRPGTSGRAAYNEQFF
TRBJ2-3	TRBV12-3/TRBV12-4	few	NA	TGTGCCAGCAACATAGCAGGATCCGATACGCAGTATTTT	CASNIAGSDTQYF
TRBJ1-5	TRBV12-3/TRBV12-4	medium-sized	NA	TGTGCCAGCCGTCGGGGTAGCAATCAGCCCCAGCATTTT	CASRRGSNQPQHF
TRBJ2-1	TRBV9	many	TRBD2	TGTGCCAGCAGCGTTGGACTAGCGGGAGGGAGTGAGCAGTTCTTC	CASSVGLAGGSEQFF
TRBJ2-7	TRBV5-1	many	TRBD2	TGCGCCAGCAGCTTCCTAGACGGGACTAGCGGGAGCGGCGAGCAGTACTTC	CASSFLDGTSGSGEQYF
TRBJ2-3	TRBV4-1	many	TRBD2	TGCGCCAGCAGCCAATCCGGACTAGCGGGAAACACAGATACGCAGTATTTT	CASSQSGLAGNTDTQYF
TRBJ2-1	TRBV10-3	few	TRBD2	TGTGCCATCAGTGCCGGACTAGTGGGTGAGCAGTTCTTC	CAISAGLVGEQFF
TRBJ2-5	TRBV4-3	many	TRBD2	TGCGCCAGCAGCCAAGGCCCCCCACTAGCCGGGGGGGAGACCCAGTACTTC	CASSQGPPLAGGETQYF
TRBJ1-1	TRBV3-1	many	NA	TGTGCCAGCAGCCAAGATGGAGGGAACACTGAAGCTTTCTTT	CASSQDGGNTEAFF
TRBJ1-1	TRBV5-4	NA	NA	TGTGCCAGCAGCGCACCGGGACAACAACCCACTGAAGCTTTCTTT	CASSAPGQQPTEAFF
TRBJ2-1	TRBV20-1	NA	TRBD2	TGCAGTGCTAGGGCTGGGACTAGCGGGATTTTTGAGCAGTTCTTC	CSARAGTSGIFEQFF
TRBJ2-1	TRBV6-2/TRBV6-3	few	NA	TGTGCCAGCACCAGATCCTCCTACAATGAGCAGTTCTTC	CASTRSSYNEQFF
TRBJ2-3	TRBV7-9	NA	NA	TGTGCCAGCAGCCCCCGCCGGGCCAACACAGATACGCAGTATTTT	CASSPRRANTDTQYF
TRBJ2-7	TRBV18	few	TRBD1	TGTGCCAGCTCAGCCGGACAGGGCGGGTCCTACGAGCAGTACTTC	CASSAGQGGSYEQYF
TRBJ2-3	TRBV7-2	many	NA	TGTGCCAGCAGCCCGTCCCGGGGAGATACGCAGTATTTT	CASSPSRGDTQYF
TRBJ2-3	TRBV6-1	many	NA	TGTGCCAGCAGTGAAGGGGTGGTCTGGATCACAGATACGCAGTATTTT	CASSEGVVWITDTQYF
TRBJ2-7	TRBV28	many	NA	TGTGCCAGCAGCTTATCCCAACCGGGGGCGTATAGGGACGAGCAGTACTTC	CASSLSQPGAYRDEQYF
TRBJ2-1	TRBV4-1	NA	TRBD1	TGCGCCAGCAGCCAATGGGACAGCGAAGATGAGCAGTTCTTC	CASSQWDSEDEQFF
TRBJ1-1	TRBV27	many	NA	TGTGCCAGCAGTTTAGCGGGGGCGCCTGAAGCTTTCTTT	CASSLAGAPEAFF
TRBJ2-5	TRBV6-2/TRBV6-3	many	NA	TGTGCCAGCAGTTACCTGGGGCAGGAGGGGACCCAGTACTTC	CASSYLGQEGTQYF
TRBJ2-3	TRBV29-1	many	TRBD2	TGCAGCGTTGGAAAGGGACTAGCGGGATGGGGCAGAGGGGATACGCAGTATTTT	CSVGKGLAGWGRGDTQYF
TRBJ1-1	TRBV18	many	TRBD1	TGTGCCAGCTCACCACCCGGGACAGGGTATCGGGCTTTCTTT	CASSPPGTGYRAFF
TRBJ1-5	TRBV4-3	many	NA	TGCGCCAGCAGCCAAGATCTAGGGGGAGGACAGCCCCAGCATTTT	CASSQDLGGGQPQHF
TRBJ2-5	TRBV27	few	NA	TGTGCCAGCGGATTAGTTGGCGGGCTCCAGTACTTC	CASGLVGGLQYF
TRBJ2-5	TRBV30	few	TRBD1	TGTGCCTGGAGTACAGGGGCCTACTTCGCCCAGTACTTC	CAWSTGAYFAQYF
TRBJ1-1	TRBV7-8	many	TRBD1	TGTGCCAGCAGGCAGGGGGGCGGTACTGAAGCTTTCTTT	CASRQGGGTEAFF
TRBJ2-1	TRBV7-3	many	TRBD1	TGTGCCAGCAGGATAAACCGGGACAGAAATGAGCAGTTCTTC	CASRINRDRNEQFF
TRBJ2-7	TRBV7-2	many	TRBD1	TGTGCCAGCAGCTCGAACAGGGGCGGTCCCATCGAGCAGTACTTC	CASSSNRGGPIEQYF
TRBJ1-5	TRBV7-9	NA	TRBD1	TGTGCCAGCAGCTCCGTGGAGTGGGCAGGGGGCCAGCCCCAGCATTTT	CASSSVEWAGGQPQHF
TRBJ2-7	TRBV6-5	NA	TRBD2	TGTGCCAGCAGTATATTTAGCGGGATTGGCTACGAGCAGTACTTC	CASSIFSGIGYEQYF
TRBJ1-1	TRBV10-1	NA	NA	TGCGCCAGCAGCCTAACAGGGAACACTGAAGCTTTCTTT	CASSLTGNTEAFF
TRBJ1-4	TRBV6-1	many	NA	TGTGCCAGCAGCGTCAGGTTAAATGAAAAACTGTTTTTT	CASSVRLNEKLFF
TRBJ2-7	TRBV11-2	NA	NA	TGTGCCAGCAGTGTGATTGTGGGCGAGCAGTACTTC	CASSVIVGEQYF
TRBJ1-1	TRBV11-2	many	NA	TGTGCCAGCAGCTTCCAGGGCAACACTGAAGCTTTCTTT	CASSFQGNTEAFF
TRBJ2-3	TRBV6-2/TRBV6-3	many	TRBD2	TGTGCCAGCAGCCTCCTAGCGGGAGGGCCTGCGCAGTATTTT	CASSLLAGGPAQYF
TRBJ2-7	TRBV28	few	TRBD1	TGTGCCAGCAGAACCCGGGACAGGGTCTCCTACGAGCAGTACTTC	CASRTRDRVSYEQYF
TRBJ1-2	TRBV29-1	many	TRBD1	TGCAGCGCGGGACAGGGGATTCTCTATGGCTACACCTTC	CSAGQGILYGYTF
TRBJ2-7	TRBV30	many	NA	TGTGCCTGGAGTACTCAGGTCTACGAGCAGTACTTC	CAWSTQVYEQYF
TRBJ2-3	TRBV20-1	many	TRBD2	TGCAGTGGGTCGGGACTAGCGGGACGCCAAGATACGCAGTATTTT	CSGSGLAGRQDTQYF
TRBJ2-3	TRBV30	NA	NA	TGTGCCTGGGTCCCAGAAGGGTTAAGGGGCGCGTACTCTGCGCAGTATTTT	CAWVPEGLRGAYSAQYF
TRBJ2-1	TRBV6-4	many	NA	TGTGCCAGCAGTGACTCAGGGCACAATGAGCAGTTCTTC	CASSDSGHNEQFF
TRBJ2-1	TRBV10-1	many	TRBD2	TGCGCCAGCAGTTTAACGACTAGCGGGAGTAACAATGAGCAGTTCTTC	CASSLTTSGSNNEQFF
TRBJ2-3	TRBV6-2/TRBV6-3	NA	NA	TGTGCCAGCAGTTCTATGCGCCTGTTTGATACGCAGTATTTT	CASSSMRLFDTQYF
TRBJ1-6	TRBV6-2/TRBV6-3	many	NA	TGTGCCAGCAGTCAGCAGACCATGGACTTCCGTAATTCACCCCTCCACTTT	CASSQQTMDFRNSPLHF
TRBJ2-7	TRBV7-9	few	TRBD2	TGTGCCAGCAGCTCTGGACTAGCGTCACTTTTCTACGAGCAGTACTTC	CASSSGLASLFYEQYF
TRBJ2-1	TRBV29-1	few	TRBD1	TGCAGCGTTTTACAGGGGTCTTACAATGAGCAGTTCTTC	CSVLQGSYNEQFF
TRBJ1-3	TRBV5-1	few	NA	TGCGCCAGCAGCTTGGGACAGTCTTTTGGAAACACCATATATTTT	CASSLGQSFGNTIYF
TRBJ1-6	TRBV7-2	many	NA	TGTGCCAGCAGCTTAGAAATGCTGGGAGGGAATTCACCCCTCCACTTT	CASSLEMLGGNSPLHF
TRBJ2-1	TRBV4-1	many	NA	TGCGCCAGCAGCCAAGGGCTAGCGAGATACAATGAGCAGTTCTTC	CASSQGLARYNEQFF
TRBJ1-2	TRBV5-1	few	NA	TGCGCCAGCAGCTTGGCCTCACAGGGAGGCTATGGCTACACCTTC	CASSLASQGGYGYTF
TRBJ2-1	TRBV7-9	NA	TRBD2	TGTGCCAGCAGCTTAGCCTTGACTAGCGGGAGTACCCACAATGAGCAGTTCTTC	CASSLALTSGSTHNEQFF
TRBJ2-2	TRBV28	NA	TRBD1	TGTGCCAGCAATGCAGGGGGCGCGACCGGGGAGCTGTTTTTT	CASNAGGATGELFF
TRBJ2-1	TRBV4-3	few	TRBD2	TGCGCCAGCAGCCAAGTAGAAGCGGGAAGGCGAGTCTTC	CASSQVEAGRRVF
TRBJ1-2	TRBV6-6	many	NA	TGTGCCAGCACCATAATGGGGGGTACAGATGGCTACACCTTC	CASTIMGGTDGYTF
TRBJ1-6	TRBV28	NA	NA	TGTGCCAGCAGTCGGAGGAATTCACCCCTCCACTTT	CASSRRNSPLHF
TRBJ1-3	TRBV2	many	NA	TGTGCCAGCAGTGTTCTCGAGTCTGGAAACACCATATATTTT	CASSVLESGNTIYF